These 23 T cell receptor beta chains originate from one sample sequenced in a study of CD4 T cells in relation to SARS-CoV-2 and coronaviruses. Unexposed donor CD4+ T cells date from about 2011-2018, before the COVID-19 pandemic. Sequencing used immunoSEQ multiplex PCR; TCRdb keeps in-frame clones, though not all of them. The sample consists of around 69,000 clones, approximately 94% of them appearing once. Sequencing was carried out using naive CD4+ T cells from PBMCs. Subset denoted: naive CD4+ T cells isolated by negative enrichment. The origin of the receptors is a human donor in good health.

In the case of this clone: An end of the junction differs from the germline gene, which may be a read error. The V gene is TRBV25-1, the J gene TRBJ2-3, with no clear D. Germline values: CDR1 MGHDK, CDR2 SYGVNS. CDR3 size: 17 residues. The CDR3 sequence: CASSETYSSDLTDTQYF. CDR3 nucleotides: TGTGCCAGTAGTGAAACCTACTCCTCCGACCTCACAGATACGCAGTATTTT.

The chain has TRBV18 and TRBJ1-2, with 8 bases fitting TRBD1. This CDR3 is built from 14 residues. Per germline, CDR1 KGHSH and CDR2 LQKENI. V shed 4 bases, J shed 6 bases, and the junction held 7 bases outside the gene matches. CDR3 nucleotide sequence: TGTGCCAGCTCACGACAGGGGTTGTCGGATGGCTACACCTTC. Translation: CASSRQGLSDGYTF.

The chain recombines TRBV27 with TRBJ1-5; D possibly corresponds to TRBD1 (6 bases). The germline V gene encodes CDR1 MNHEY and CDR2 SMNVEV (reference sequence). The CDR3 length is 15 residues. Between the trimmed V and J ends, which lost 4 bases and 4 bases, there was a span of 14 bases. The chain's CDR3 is CASSSAGHPNQPQHF. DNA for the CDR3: TGTGCCAGCAGTTCTGCGGGACATCCGAATCAGCCCCAGCATTTT.

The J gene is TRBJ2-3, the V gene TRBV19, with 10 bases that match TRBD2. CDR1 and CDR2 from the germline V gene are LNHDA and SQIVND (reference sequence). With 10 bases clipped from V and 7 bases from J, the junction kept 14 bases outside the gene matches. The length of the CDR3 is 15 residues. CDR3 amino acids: CAMPGGAGGPYTQYF. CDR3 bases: TGTGCCATGCCGGGGGGAGCGGGAGGGCCGTATACGCAGTATTTT.

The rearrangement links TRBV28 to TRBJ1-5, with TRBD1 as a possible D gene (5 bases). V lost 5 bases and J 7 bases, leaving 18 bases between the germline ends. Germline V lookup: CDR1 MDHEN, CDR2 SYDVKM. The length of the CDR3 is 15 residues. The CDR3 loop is CASSPPSGGGQPQHF. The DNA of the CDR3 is TGTGCCAGCAGTCCCCCCTCGGGGGGTGGCCAGCCCCAGCATTTT.

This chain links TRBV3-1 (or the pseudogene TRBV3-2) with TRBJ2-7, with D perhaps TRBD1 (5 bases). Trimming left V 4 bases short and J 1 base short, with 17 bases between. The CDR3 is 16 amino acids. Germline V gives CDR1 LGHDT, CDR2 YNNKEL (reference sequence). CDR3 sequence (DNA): TGTGCCAGCAGCCCGGTGAGCAGGGTAGGGTCCTACGAGCAGTACTTC. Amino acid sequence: CASSPVSRVGSYEQYF.

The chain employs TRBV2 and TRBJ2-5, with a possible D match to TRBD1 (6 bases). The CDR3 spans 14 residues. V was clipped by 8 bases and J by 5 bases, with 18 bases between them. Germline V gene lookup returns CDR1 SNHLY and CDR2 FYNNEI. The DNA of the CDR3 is TGTGCCAGCGCAGGGGTGACACCTTCTGAGACCCAGTACTTC. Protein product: CASAGVTPSETQYF.

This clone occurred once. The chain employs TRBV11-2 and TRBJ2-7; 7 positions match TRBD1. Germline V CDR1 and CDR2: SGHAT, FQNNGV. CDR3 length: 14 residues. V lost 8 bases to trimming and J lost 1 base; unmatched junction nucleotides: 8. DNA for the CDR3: TGTGCCAGCTCCGACAGGGTTCTGTCCTACGAGCAGTACTTC. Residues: CASSDRVLSYEQYF.

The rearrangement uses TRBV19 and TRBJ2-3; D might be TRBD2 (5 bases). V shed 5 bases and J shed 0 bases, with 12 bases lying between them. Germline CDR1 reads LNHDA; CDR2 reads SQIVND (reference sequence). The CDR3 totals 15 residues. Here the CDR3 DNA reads TGTGCCAGTAGTGGGCGGGCCACTAGCACAGATACGCAGTATTTT. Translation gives CASSGRATSTDTQYF.

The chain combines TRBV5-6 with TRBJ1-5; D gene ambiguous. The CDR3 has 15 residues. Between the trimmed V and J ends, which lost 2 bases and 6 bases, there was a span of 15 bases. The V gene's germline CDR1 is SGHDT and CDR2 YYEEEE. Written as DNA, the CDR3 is TGTGCCAGCAGCTTCGGGATGAGCCACGGTCAGCCCCAGCATTTT. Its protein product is CASSFGMSHGQPQHF.

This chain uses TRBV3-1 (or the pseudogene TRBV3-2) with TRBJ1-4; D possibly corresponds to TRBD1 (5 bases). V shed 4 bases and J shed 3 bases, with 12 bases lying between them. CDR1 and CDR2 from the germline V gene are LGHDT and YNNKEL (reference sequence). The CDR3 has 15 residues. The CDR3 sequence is CASSPLRDSNEKLFF. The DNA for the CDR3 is TGTGCCAGCAGCCCCCTCCGGGACTCTAATGAAAAACTGTTTTTT.

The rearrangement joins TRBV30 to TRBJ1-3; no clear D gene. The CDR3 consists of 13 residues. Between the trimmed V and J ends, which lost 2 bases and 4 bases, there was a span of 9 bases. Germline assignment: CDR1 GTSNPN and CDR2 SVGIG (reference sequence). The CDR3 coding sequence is TGTGCCTGGAGTAGGAACGCAGGAAACACCATATATTTT. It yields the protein CAWSRNAGNTIYF.

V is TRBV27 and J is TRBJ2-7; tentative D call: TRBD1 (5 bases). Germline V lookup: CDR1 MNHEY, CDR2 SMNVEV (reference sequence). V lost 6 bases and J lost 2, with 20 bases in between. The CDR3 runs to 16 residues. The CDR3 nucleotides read TGTGCCAGCAGACCCGAACGACAGAGCCCCACCTACGAGCAGTACTTC. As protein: CASRPERQSPTYEQYF.

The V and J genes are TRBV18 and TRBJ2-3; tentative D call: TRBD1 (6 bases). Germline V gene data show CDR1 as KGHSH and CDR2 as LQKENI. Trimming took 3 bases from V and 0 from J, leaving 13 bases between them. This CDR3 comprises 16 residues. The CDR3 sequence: CASSPKWTASTDTQYF. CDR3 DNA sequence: TGTGCCAGCTCACCGAAATGGACAGCTAGCACAGATACGCAGTATTTT.

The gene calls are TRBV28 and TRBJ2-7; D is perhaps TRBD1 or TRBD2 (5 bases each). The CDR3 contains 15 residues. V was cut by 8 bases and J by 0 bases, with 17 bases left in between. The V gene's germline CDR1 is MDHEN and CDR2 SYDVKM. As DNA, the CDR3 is TGTGCCAGCGGGGGAAGCGGACCCAGCTCCTACGAGCAGTACTTC. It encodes CASGGSGPSSYEQYF. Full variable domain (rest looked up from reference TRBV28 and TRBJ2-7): DVKVTQSSRYLVKRTGEKVFLECVQDMDHENMFWYRQDPGLGLRLIYFSYDVKMKEKGDIPEGYSVSREKKERFSLILESASTNQTSMYLCASGGSGPSSYEQYFGPGTRLTVT.

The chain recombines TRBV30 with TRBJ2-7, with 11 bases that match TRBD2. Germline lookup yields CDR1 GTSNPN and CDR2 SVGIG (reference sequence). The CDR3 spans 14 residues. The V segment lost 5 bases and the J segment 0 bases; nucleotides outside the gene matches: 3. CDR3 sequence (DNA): TGTGCCTGGGAAGGGACTAGCGGCTCCTACGAGCAGTACTTC. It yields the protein CAWEGTSGSYEQYF.

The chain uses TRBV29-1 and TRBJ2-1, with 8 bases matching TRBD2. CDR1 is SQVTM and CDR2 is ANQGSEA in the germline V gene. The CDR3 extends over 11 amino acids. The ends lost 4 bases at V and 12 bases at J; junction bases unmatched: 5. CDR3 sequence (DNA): TGCAGCGTTGTTATCGGGAGGGCGCAGTTCTTC. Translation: CSVVIGRAQFF.

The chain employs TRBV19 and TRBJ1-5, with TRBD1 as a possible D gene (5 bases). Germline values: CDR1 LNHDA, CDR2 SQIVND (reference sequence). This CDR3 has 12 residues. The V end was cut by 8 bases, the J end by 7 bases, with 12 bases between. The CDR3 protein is CASRGERQPQHF. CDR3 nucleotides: TGTGCCAGTCGGGGGGAGCGGCAGCCCCAGCATTTT.

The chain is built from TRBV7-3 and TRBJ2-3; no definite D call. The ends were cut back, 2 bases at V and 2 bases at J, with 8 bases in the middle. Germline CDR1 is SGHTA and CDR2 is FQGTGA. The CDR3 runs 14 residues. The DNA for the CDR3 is TGTGCCAGCAGCTTAGGTGTCCTCACAGATACGCAGTATTTT. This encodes CASSLGVLTDTQYF.

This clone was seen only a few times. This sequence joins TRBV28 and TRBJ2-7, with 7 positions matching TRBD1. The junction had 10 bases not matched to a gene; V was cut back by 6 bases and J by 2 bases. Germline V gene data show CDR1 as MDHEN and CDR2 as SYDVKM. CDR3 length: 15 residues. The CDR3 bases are TGTGCCAGCAGCAACAACCGGGACAGTCCCTACGAGCAGTACTTC. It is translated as CASSNNRDSPYEQYF. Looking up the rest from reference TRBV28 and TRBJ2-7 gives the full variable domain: DVKVTQSSRYLVKRTGEKVFLECVQDMDHENMFWYRQDPGLGLRLIYFSYDVKMKEKGDIPEGYSVSREKKERFSLILESASTNQTSMYLCASSNNRDSPYEQYFGPGTRLTVT.

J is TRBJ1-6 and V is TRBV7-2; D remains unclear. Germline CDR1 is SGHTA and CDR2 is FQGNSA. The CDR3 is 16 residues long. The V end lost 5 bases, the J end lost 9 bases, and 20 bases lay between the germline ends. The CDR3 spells CASSPRRTGGSSPLHF. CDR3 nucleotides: TGTGCCAGCAGCCCCCGCCGGACCGGAGGGAGTTCACCCCTCCACTTT. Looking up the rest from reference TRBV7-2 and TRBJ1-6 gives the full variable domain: GAGVSQSPSNKVTEKGKDVELRCDPISGHTALYWYRQSLGQGLEFLIYFQGNSAPDKSGLPSDRFSAERTGGSVSTLTIQRTQQEDSAVYLCASSPRRTGGSSPLHFGNGTRLTVT.

CDR3 amino acids: CATSPGHTYEQYF. The DNA for the CDR3 is TGTGCCACCAGTCCGGGACATACCTACGAGCAGTACTTC. V is TRBV24-1 and J is TRBJ2-7; D possibly corresponds to TRBD1 (6 bases). V lost 6 bases to trimming and J lost 2 bases, with 10 bases between them. Germline CDR1 is KGHDR and CDR2 is SFDVKD. The CDR3 runs to 13 residues.

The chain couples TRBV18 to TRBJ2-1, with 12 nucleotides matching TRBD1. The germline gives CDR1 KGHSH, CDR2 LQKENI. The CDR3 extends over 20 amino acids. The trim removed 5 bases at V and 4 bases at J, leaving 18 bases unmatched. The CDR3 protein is CASSLLRDRGQFYLYNEQFF. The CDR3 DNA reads TGTGCCAGCTCATTGCTCCGGGACAGGGGGCAGTTTTATTTGTACAATGAGCAGTTCTTC. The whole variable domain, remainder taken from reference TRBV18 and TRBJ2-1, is NAGVMQNPRHLVRRRGQEARLRCSPMKGHSHVYWYRQLPEEGLKFMVYLQKENIIDESGMPKERFSAEFPKEGPSILRIQQVVRGDSAAYFCASSLLRDRGQFYLYNEQFFGPGTRLTVL.